These 5 T cell receptor beta chains were sequenced from one sample in a study of cytomegalovirus exposure and HLA in healthy donors (dated 2017 in TCRdb). Library preparation was by the immunoSEQ multiplex PCR assay. The multiplex PCR relied on a mix of 60 forward primers for TCR Vbeta segments and 13 reverse primers for TCR Jbeta segments. TCRdb mirrors the immuneACCESS table, restricted to in-frame sequences. Some clones are absent from its copies; in checked studies, under half trace to an unresolved V gene, and the reason for the others is unknown. Across this sample there are 180,000 or so clones, with around four fifths seen only once. The ten largest clonotypes hold around 3.4% of the sample. Sample: PBMCs. These receptor sequences come from a woman aged 55-75 years in good health and CMV-seropositive.

This sequence joins TRBV6-5 and TRBJ2-5; TRBD2 matches 12 bases. The V segment lost 7 bases and the J segment 2 bases; nucleotides outside the gene matches: 5. Germline V lookup: CDR1 MNHEY, CDR2 SVGAGI. The CDR3 runs to 15 residues. The CDR3 bases are TGTGCCAGCAATCTAGCGGGGGGGTTACAAGAGACCCAGTACTTC. It encodes CASNLAGGLQETQYF.

J is TRBJ2-5 and V is TRBV4-2, with D perhaps matching TRBD2 (5 bases). The DNA end is more similar to TRBJ2-7, so the J call may be wrong. The CDR3 is 13 residues long. Germline V lookup: CDR1 LGHNA, CDR2 YNFKEQ. The CDR3 DNA follows: TGTGCCAGCTCGGTGCTAGCTGACTACGAGCAGTACTTC. Its translation: CASSVLADYEQYF.

The genes are TRBV5-4 and TRBJ2-7; TRBD1 matches at 9 bases. Trimming took 4 bases from V and 2 from J; bases not matched to a gene: 10. Germline loops: CDR1 SGHNT, CDR2 YYREEE (reference sequence). The CDR3 is made up of 16 amino acids. The CDR3 reads CASSPTQGQGTYEQYF. DNA for the CDR3: TGTGCCAGCAGCCCCACGCAGGGACAGGGTACCTACGAGCAGTACTTC.

This clone occurred a few times. The V and J genes are TRBV29-1 and TRBJ2-7, with D perhaps matching TRBD1 (6 bases). Trimming cost V 4 bases and J 6 bases, with 16 bases left between them. This CDR3 is built from 13 residues. Germline CDR1 and CDR2: SQVTM and ANQGSEA. For the CDR3, the DNA is TGCAGCGTTGGGGGGCCGAGGGCATCCGAGCAGTACTTC. Its translation is CSVGGPRASEQYF.

The V gene is TRBV20-1, the J gene TRBJ2-7; D is unresolved. CDR1 DFQATT and CDR2 SNEGSKA come from the germline V gene (reference sequence). The CDR3 spans 11 residues. Trimming took off 1 base at V and 6 bases at J, with 7 bases between the two ends. The CDR3 sequence: CSARVTGEQYF. The CDR3 DNA reads as TGCAGTGCTAGAGTGACGGGCGAGCAGTACTTC.